One sample yielded the 18 T cell receptor beta chains listed below, sequenced in a study of T cell responses to AZD1222 COVID-19 vaccine. Assay used: immunoSEQ multiplex PCR; TCRdb lists only in-frame clones, some missing. The repertoire holds 100,000 to 150,000 clones, with 88% as singletons. Sequenced material: peripheral blood, taken 28 days after the second AZD1222 dose. Receptors were obtained from an adult who received the AZD1222 COVID-19 vaccine.

V is TRBV12-5 and J is TRBJ1-4; no clear D. V gave up 5 bases and J gave up 0 bases, with 10 bases separating them. Germline CDR1 and CDR2: LGHNT and FRNRAP. The CDR3 loop spans 15 amino acids. CDR3 in amino acids: CASGDPRATNEKLFF. CDR3 bases: TGTGCTAGTGGTGACCCGCGGGCAACTAATGAAAAACTGTTTTTT.

V is TRBV28 and J is TRBJ2-1, with 9 bases fitting TRBD2. The CDR3 sequence is 16 residues long. The V and J ends lost 1 base and 7 bases, in that order; junction bases with no gene match: 8. The germline gives CDR1 MDHEN, CDR2 SYDVKM. DNA for the CDR3: TGTGCCAGCAGTTTATTAGCGGGAGTCGTTTTTAATGAGCAGTTCTTC. As protein: CASSLLAGVVFNEQFF. The whole variable domain, remainder taken from reference TRBV28 and TRBJ2-1, is DVKVTQSSRYLVKRTGEKVFLECVQDMDHENMFWYRQDPGLGLRLIYFSYDVKMKEKGDIPEGYSVSREKKERFSLILESASTNQTSMYLCASSLLAGVVFNEQFFGPGTRLTVL.

The V gene is TRBV19, the J gene TRBJ1-4; possible D gene TRBD1, 5 bases. This CDR3 has 14 residues. Germline V gives CDR1 LNHDA, CDR2 SQIVND (reference sequence). Trimming shortened V by 5 bases and J by 0 bases, and 7 bases separated the two germline ends. CDR3 amino acids: CASSEGPTNEKLFF. Here the CDR3 DNA reads TGTGCCAGTAGTGAGGGGCCAACTAATGAAAAACTGTTTTTT.

The chain couples TRBV28 to TRBJ2-3; D call uncertain. The V gene's germline CDR1 is MDHEN and CDR2 SYDVKM. Trimming removed 6 bases at V and 6 bases at J, with 16 bases between. CDR3 length: 14 residues. The CDR3 protein is CASSLLSVGDTQYF. The CDR3 nucleotides read TGTGCCAGCAGCCTCCTCTCTGTGGGGGATACGCAGTATTTT.

This rearrangement joins TRBV11-3 to TRBJ1-5; unclear D gene. The germline V and J ends were trimmed by 1 base and 6 bases, with 10 bases remaining between them. This CDR3 has 14 amino acids. Germline V gene sequence: CDR1 SGHNT, CDR2 YENEEA. CDR3 region: CASSLGLGSQPQHF. CDR3 DNA sequence: TGTGCCAGCAGCTTAGGATTGGGTAGTCAGCCCCAGCATTTT.

The chain is built from TRBV10-3 and TRBJ1-5; tentatively, D is TRBD1 (6 bases). This CDR3 comprises 16 residues. With 3 bases removed from V and 5 bases from J, the gap between germline ends came to 17 bases. Germline assignment: CDR1 ENHRY and CDR2 SYGVKD. CDR3 sequence (DNA): TGTGCCATCAGTGATCGGTGGGTAGGGGGTGATCAGCCCCAGCATTTT. Its translation is CAISDRWVGGDQPQHF.

The chain uses TRBV29-1 and TRBJ2-2; 7 bases agree with TRBD1. Looked up from germline, CDR1 is SQVTM and CDR2 is ANQGSEA. The CDR3 consists of 18 residues. V shed 6 bases, J shed 2 bases, and the junction held 18 bases outside the gene matches. The DNA for the CDR3 is TGCAGCGTGCCAACATTAGCGACAGGGAACTCCAACACCGGGGAGCTGTTTTTT. It codes for CSVPTLATGNSNTGELFF.

This chain uses TRBV19 with TRBJ2-1; 7 bases agree with TRBD2. Trimming cost V 4 bases and J 7 bases; bases outside gene matches: 10. CDR1 and CDR2 (germline): LNHDA, SQIVND (reference sequence). The CDR3 runs to 15 residues. The CDR3 loop reads CASSKGAGERNEQFF. CDR3 sequence (DNA): TGTGCCAGTAGTAAAGGCGCGGGAGAGAGGAATGAGCAGTTCTTC.

The chain employs TRBV19 and TRBJ2-3; 12 bases fit TRBD2. Trimming took 7 bases from V and 4 from J; bases not matched to a gene: 9. The length of the CDR3 is 16 residues. Germline V gives CDR1 LNHDA, CDR2 SQIVND (reference sequence). CDR3 sequence (DNA): TGTGCCAGTATCCCCGAGGCTAGCGGGAGGGCAGATACGCAGTATTTT. Encoded protein: CASIPEASGRADTQYF.

This chain links TRBV6-4 with TRBJ1-6; a possible D gene is TRBD1 (6 bases). The CDR3 contains 15 residues. Trimming took 0 bases from V and 9 from J, leaving 12 bases between them. Germline V gene lookup returns CDR1 MRHNA and CDR2 SNTAGT. The CDR3 spells CASSDSQGRGSPLHF. DNA of the CDR3: TGTGCCAGCAGTGACTCTCAGGGGAGGGGTTCACCCCTCCACTTT.

This clone was seen more than once but under ten times. This rearrangement joins TRBV7-3 to TRBJ2-2; D possibly matches TRBD1 or TRBD2 (5 bases each). V was clipped by 2 bases and J by 4 bases, with 11 bases between them. Germline assignment: CDR1 SGHTA and CDR2 FQGTGA. CDR3 size: 15 residues. The CDR3, as DNA: TGTGCCAGCAGCTTATCCCCAGGGACCACCGGGGAGCTGTTTTTT. It is translated as CASSLSPGTTGELFF.

The chain carries TRBV9 and TRBJ2-3; 8 bases match TRBD2. Losses at the gene ends were 3 bases for V and 2 bases for J; bases not matched to a gene: 14. Germline loops: CDR1 SGDLS, CDR2 YYNGEE. The CDR3 runs 18 residues. The CDR3 region has the DNA TGTGCCAGCAGCGCTAGCGGGTTGGACGGCATGAACACAGATACGCAGTATTTT. Translation: CASSASGLDGMNTDTQYF.

CDR3: CASSLAGGLTDTQYF. The CDR3 DNA sequence: TGTGCCAGCAGCCTAGCGGGAGGACTCACAGATACGCAGTATTTT. The V and J genes are TRBV3-1 (or the pseudogene TRBV3-2) and TRBJ2-3; 10 bases are shared with TRBD2. Germline CDR1 and CDR2: LGHDT and YNNKEL (reference sequence). The CDR3 consists of 15 residues. With 4 bases clipped from V and 2 bases from J, the junction kept 3 bases outside the gene matches.

V is TRBV27 and J is TRBJ2-1; 8 bases match TRBD2. Germline-derived CDR1 and CDR2 are MNHEY and SMNVEV (reference sequence). CDR3 length equals 16 residues. V lost 6 bases, J lost 5 bases, and 12 bases stayed unmatched. The CDR3 coding sequence is TGTGCCAGCAGGGCGGCGGGGGGCGCGGGGGACAATGAGCAGTTCTTC. Amino acids: CASRAAGGAGDNEQFF.

The chain recombines TRBV5-1 with TRBJ2-5, with 8 bases aligning to TRBD2. Germline V gene data show CDR1 as SGHRS and CDR2 as YFSETQ. J lost 4 bases, V lost 3 bases, and 8 bases had no gene match. The CDR3 is 15 residues long. The DNA for the CDR3 is TGCGCCAGCAGCTCCGGACTAGCCCTGGGAGAGACCCAGTACTTC. Translation gives CASSSGLALGETQYF.

The chain joins TRBV28 to TRBJ1-2; maybe TRBD1 (5 bases). There are 15 residues in the CDR3. Germline V gene lookup returns CDR1 MDHEN and CDR2 SYDVKM. Trimming cost V 6 bases and J 0 bases, with 14 bases left between them. The CDR3 DNA follows: TGTGCCAGCAGCCGAGGGGCGGTAGCTAACTATGGCTACACCTTC. As protein: CASSRGAVANYGYTF.

The V call is TRBV19, the J call TRBJ2-7, with 7 bases matching TRBD1. CDR1 is LNHDA, CDR2 SQIVND, per germline (reference sequence). CDR3 size: 15 residues. The ends lost 3 bases at V and 2 bases at J; junction bases unmatched: 7. This CDR3 reads CASSIPGQPTYEQYF. The CDR3 DNA reads as TGTGCCAGTAGTATTCCGGGACAGCCGACCTACGAGCAGTACTTC. The entire variable domain, with the rest obtained from reference TRBV19 and TRBJ2-7, is as follows: DGGITQSPKYLFRKEGQNVTLSCEQNLNHDAMYWYRQDPGQGLRLIYYSQIVNDFQKGDIAEGYSVSREKKESFPLTVTSAQKNPTAFYLCASSIPGQPTYEQYFGPGTRLTVT.

The V gene is TRBV7-3, the J gene TRBJ2-2, with TRBD2 matching 7 bases. V lost 2 bases to trimming and J lost 2 bases; unmatched junction nucleotides: 8. The CDR3 contains 17 residues. Germline CDR1 is SGHTA and CDR2 is FQGTGA. The CDR3 DNA reads TGTGCCAGCAGCTTATTTGTGGCTAGCGGTAACACCGGGGAGCTGTTTTTT. Translated, it gives CASSLFVASGNTGELFF.